These 13 T cell receptor beta chains came from one sample sequenced in a study of identical twins. TCRdb reprocessed the 5' RACE reads with MiXCR, giving one entry per CDR3 protein. The table lists 430,000 or so distinct CDR3 sequences, 24% of them singletons. The same sample was also studied in work on T cells expressing NK-cell markers.

Material: CD4+ T cells sorted from blood. The receptors come from a woman between 18 and 29 years old in good health.

This chain joins TRBV29-1 and TRBJ2-1, with TRBD2 matching over 8 bases. There are 16 residues in the CDR3. Germline lookup yields CDR1 SQVTM and CDR2 ANQGSEA. J gave up 5 bases and V 2 bases, and 11 bases lay outside the gene matches. CDR3 residues: CSVETQRLALNNEQFF. The CDR3 nucleotides are TGCAGCGTTGAAACCCAGAGACTAGCGCTGAACAATGAGCAGTTCTTC.

This clonotype was seen ten or more times. The chain joins TRBV7-2 to TRBJ1-5; D not certain. CDR1 is SGHTA and CDR2 is FQGNSA in the germline V gene. The CDR3 is 13 amino acids. The V end lost 2 bases, the J end lost 5 bases, and 7 bases lay between the germline ends. The CDR3 sequence: CASSLRFDQPQHF. In nucleotides, the CDR3 is TGTGCCAGCAGCTTACGTTTCGATCAGCCCCAGCATTTT.

Comment on this clonotype: The junction departs from germline at one end; a sequencing error may be responsible. The chain employs TRBV5-5 and TRBJ2-3; D gene ambiguous. CDR3 length: 14 residues. CDR1 SGHKS and CDR2 YYEKEE come from the germline V gene (reference sequence). CDR3 nucleotide sequence: TGTACCAGCAGTCGACAAATGGGCACAGATACGCAGTATTTT. Translation gives CTSSRQMGTDTQYF.

This clonotype was detected only once. V and J are TRBV5-1 and TRBJ2-1; 7 nucleotides match TRBD2. V gave up 0 bases and J gave up 0 bases; unmatched junction bases: 18. CDR3 length equals 21 residues. Germline lookup yields CDR1 SGHRS and CDR2 YFSETQ. This CDR3 is CASSLAGAGMAGVPSYNEQFF. The CDR3 nucleotides read TGCGCCAGCAGCTTGGCCGGTGCAGGGATGGCGGGGGTACCCTCCTACAATGAGCAGTTCTTC.

The chain joins TRBV7-6 to TRBJ1-5; perhaps TRBD1 as D (5 bases). The CDR3 consists of 14 residues. V lost 5 bases to trimming and J lost 7 bases, with 15 bases between them. Germline-derived CDR1 and CDR2 are SGHVS and FNYEAQ. In DNA, the CDR3 is TGTGCCAGCAGCCCGAGTGGGACCAAGCAGCCCCAGCATTTT. Its translation is CASSPSGTKQPQHF.

The gene calls are TRBV9 and TRBJ1-1; D gene uncertain. The CDR3 has 14 amino acids. In germline, CDR1 is SGDLS, CDR2 YYNGEE. Trimming removed 4 bases at V and 6 bases at J, with 16 bases between. Here the CDR3 reads CASSPDGPRPEAFF. As DNA, the CDR3 is TGTGCCAGCAGCCCAGATGGTCCACGCCCTGAAGCTTTCTTT.

V is TRBV12-3 or TRBV12-4 and J is TRBJ2-2, with 10 bases aligning to TRBD1. V shed 5 bases, J shed 6 bases, and the junction held 6 bases outside the gene matches. This CDR3 is 15 amino acids long. The CDR3 nucleotides are TGTGCCAGCAGTACCTGGACAGGGGGTGCCGGGGAGCTGTTTTTT. Translation gives CASSTWTGGAGELFF.

This clonotype was counted between two and nine times. This chain joins TRBV4-3 and TRBJ2-3; D not certain. Germline lookup yields CDR1 LGHNA and CDR2 YSLEER. The CDR3 length is 15 residues. V was trimmed by 0 bases and J by 1 base, leaving 8 bases between them. CDR3 protein: CASSQEGRGTDTQYF. The CDR3 region has the DNA TGCGCCAGCAGCCAAGAGGGCCGGGGCACAGATACGCAGTATTTT.

The chain is built from TRBV3-1 and TRBJ2-3; D perhaps matches TRBD2 (6 bases). V was shortened by 3 bases and J by 1 base, with 11 bases between the two germline ends. Germline V gene lookup returns CDR1 LGHDT and CDR2 YNNKEL (reference sequence). CDR3 length equals 15 residues. In nucleotides, the CDR3 is TGTGCCAGCAGCCATGGAGGGTCGGGCACAGATACGCAGTATTTT. Its translation: CASSHGGSGTDTQYF.

This clonotype was seen only a few times. V and J are TRBV29-1 and TRBJ1-1; D remains ambiguous. The V gene's germline CDR1 is SQVTM and CDR2 ANQGSEA. Between the trimmed V and J ends, which lost 0 bases and 5 bases, there was a span of 7 bases. The CDR3 is 12 residues long. Written as DNA, the CDR3 is TGCAGCGTTGAAGATCGTGGGACTGAAGCTTTCTTT. It codes for CSVEDRGTEAFF.

This clonotype was found a few times. The chain has TRBV9 and TRBJ2-3; 9 bases fit TRBD1. This CDR3 is 16 amino acids long. Germline loops: CDR1 SGDLS, CDR2 YYNGEE. With 2 bases clipped from V and 3 bases from J, the junction kept 7 bases outside the gene matches. CDR3: CASSVDRGTMTDTQYF. CDR3 bases: TGTGCCAGCAGCGTGGACAGGGGAACGATGACAGATACGCAGTATTTT.

This chain connects TRBV6-1 to TRBJ1-1; D is uncertain. This CDR3 has 10 residues. CDR1 is MNHNS and CDR2 is SASEGT in the germline V gene. With 8 bases removed from V and 14 bases from J, the gap between germline ends came to 15 bases. CDR3: CASGELTAFF. The CDR3, as DNA: TGTGCCAGCGGGGAGCTGACGGCGTTCTTT.

This clonotype was counted between two and nine times. CDR3 bases: TGTGCCAGCAGTGAACCAAGTATGGTTGGCTACACCTTC. The encoded protein is CASSEPSMVGYTF. The rearrangement links TRBV12-3 or TRBV12-4 to TRBJ1-2; D gene uncertain. This CDR3 spans 13 amino acids. V was clipped by 5 bases and J by 7 bases, with 14 bases between them.